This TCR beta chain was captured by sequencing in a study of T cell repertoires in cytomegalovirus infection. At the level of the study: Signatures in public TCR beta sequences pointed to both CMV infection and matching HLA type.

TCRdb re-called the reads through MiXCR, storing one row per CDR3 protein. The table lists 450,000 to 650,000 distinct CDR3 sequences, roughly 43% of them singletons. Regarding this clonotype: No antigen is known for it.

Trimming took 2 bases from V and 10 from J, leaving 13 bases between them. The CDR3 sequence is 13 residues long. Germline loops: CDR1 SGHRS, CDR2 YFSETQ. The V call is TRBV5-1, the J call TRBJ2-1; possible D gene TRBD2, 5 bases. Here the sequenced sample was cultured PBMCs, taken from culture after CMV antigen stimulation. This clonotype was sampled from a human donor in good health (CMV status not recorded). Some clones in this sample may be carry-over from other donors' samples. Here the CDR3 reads CASSFREPPEQFF. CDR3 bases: TGCGCCAGCAGCTTTAGGGAGCCACCGGAGCAGTTCTTC.